The 21 T cell receptor beta chains below were found in one sample sequenced in a study of blood T cell repertoires in COVID-19. Generated by immunoSEQ multiplex PCR, the TCRdb table keeps only in-frame clones and is missing some. The sample shows approximately 100,000 clones, more than 65% of them seen only once. Source material: peripheral blood. Receptor source: a woman over 75 with acute or convalescent COVID-19.

This clone was counted only a few times. The V and J genes are TRBV5-4 and TRBJ1-1; D possibly corresponds to TRBD1 (6 bases). CDR1 SGHNT and CDR2 YYREEE come from the germline V gene (reference sequence). The CDR3 is 15 amino acids. V dropped 0 bases and J dropped 0 bases, with 9 bases sitting between them. CDR3 amino acids: CASSLGGLMNTEAFF. The CDR3 DNA reads TGTGCCAGCAGCTTGGGGGGGCTTATGAACACTGAAGCTTTCTTT.

V gene TRBV28 combines with J gene TRBJ1-1; no clear D. The CDR3 totals 15 residues. Germline V gives CDR1 MDHEN, CDR2 SYDVKM. Between the trimmed V and J ends, which lost 2 bases and 6 bases, there was a span of 16 bases. CDR3 in amino acids: CASSLTRPTRAEAFF. CDR3 bases: TGTGCCAGCAGTTTAACTAGGCCCACACGAGCTGAAGCTTTCTTT.

The table lists this clone with a few counts. The rearrangement uses TRBV9 and TRBJ2-1, with D unresolved. V dropped 0 bases and J dropped 0 bases, with 10 bases sitting between them. Per the germline V gene, CDR1 is SGDLS and CDR2 is YYNGEE. The CDR3 contains 16 residues. CDR3 loop: CASSVVAESSYNEQFF. The DNA of the CDR3 is TGTGCCAGCAGCGTAGTGGCGGAAAGCTCCTACAATGAGCAGTTCTTC. The full variable domain, completed using reference TRBV9 and TRBJ2-1, is DSGVTQTPKHLITATGQRVTLRCSPRSGDLSVYWYQQSLDQGLQFLIQYYNGEERAKGNILERFSAQQFPDLHSELNLSSLELGDSALYFCASSVVAESSYNEQFFGPGTRLTVL.

The V call is TRBV28, the J call TRBJ1-5; tentatively, D is TRBD1 (6 bases). Trimming left V 5 bases short and J 4 bases short, with 15 bases between. The V gene's germline CDR1 is MDHEN and CDR2 SYDVKM. The CDR3 length is 15 residues. CDR3 region: CASSHPGHSNQPQHF. The DNA for the CDR3 is TGTGCCAGCAGTCACCCGGGACATTCAAATCAGCCCCAGCATTTT.

The V and J genes are TRBV28 and TRBJ1-6; D is undetermined. The CDR3 loop spans 15 amino acids. Per the germline V gene, CDR1 is MDHEN and CDR2 is SYDVKM. V was clipped by 6 bases and J by 1 base, with 10 bases between them. The CDR3 loop is CASRLDISYNSPLHF. The DNA of the CDR3 is TGTGCCAGCAGACTTGACATTTCCTATAATTCACCCCTCCACTTT.

The chain employs TRBV7-3 and TRBJ2-3, with D possibly TRBD2 on 7 matching bases. Germline V gives CDR1 SGHTA, CDR2 FQGTGA. The CDR3 loop spans 17 amino acids. V lost 3 bases and J 0 bases, leaving 16 bases between the germline ends. The CDR3 DNA reads TGTGCCAGCAGCTTGGGGGGGGCCCCATCCAGCACAGATACGCAGTATTTT. Translation: CASSLGGAPSSTDTQYF. The full variable domain, its missing parts supplied by reference TRBV7-3 and TRBJ2-3, is GAGVSQTPSNKVTEKGKYVELRCDPISGHTALYWYRQSLGQGPEFLIYFQGTGAADDSGLPNDRFFAVRPEGSVSTLKIQRTERGDSAVYLCASSLGGAPSSTDTQYFGPGTRLTVL.

The chain uses TRBV30 and TRBJ1-4; tentatively, D is TRBD1 (6 bases). The CDR3 length is 15 residues. V lost 3 bases, J lost 5 bases, and 16 bases lay in between. CDR1 and CDR2 from the germline V gene are GTSNPN and SVGIG (reference sequence). The DNA of the CDR3 is TGTGCCTGGAGAACGGGAGGGACACCAAATGAAAAACTGTTTTTT. Translated, it gives CAWRTGGTPNEKLFF.

The chain is built from TRBV6-4 and TRBJ2-2; TRBD2 aligns across 9 bases. The CDR3 loop spans 18 amino acids. Germline loops: CDR1 MRHNA, CDR2 SNTAGT. Trimming at V came to 8 bases and at J to 1 base, leaving 14 bases not matched to a gene. CDR3 nucleotide sequence: TGTGCCAGCGCCCGAAAGGGGCGGGGGGGCCGGAACACCGGGGAGCTGTTTTTT. Its protein is CASARKGRGGRNTGELFF.

The chain uses TRBV19 and TRBJ1-4; no definite D call. Germline CDR1 LNHDA, CDR2 SQIVND (reference sequence). The V and J ends lost 1 base and 8 bases respectively, with 11 bases between them. The CDR3 is 14 amino acids. The DNA of the CDR3 is TGTGCCAGTAGTATAGGACATGAAACCGAAAAACTGTTTTTT. Its protein product is CASSIGHETEKLFF.

The gene calls are TRBV6-2 or TRBV6-3 and TRBJ1-1; D is possibly TRBD1 (6 bases). Trimming took off 6 bases at V and 9 bases at J, with 20 bases between the two ends. Looked up from germline, CDR1 is MNHEY and CDR2 is SVGEGT. The CDR3 totals 14 residues. The CDR3 DNA is TGTGCCAGCAGCCGACGGTCGACGGGACACAAAGCTTTCTTT. This gives the protein CASSRRSTGHKAFF.

This chain links TRBV15 with TRBJ1-2; D remains ambiguous. Trimming took off 5 bases at V and 5 bases at J, with 15 bases between the two ends. This CDR3 spans 14 amino acids. The germline V gene has CDR1 LNHNV and CDR2 YYDKDF (reference sequence). The CDR3 nucleotides are TGTGCCACCAGCCCCGGGGATTATGCTTATGGCTACACCTTC. Residues: CATSPGDYAYGYTF. The whole variable domain, filled in from reference TRBV15 and TRBJ1-2, reads DAMVIQNPRYQVTQFGKPVTLSCSQTLNHNVMYWYQQKSSQAPKLLFHYYDKDFNNEADTPDNFQSRRPNTSFCFLDIRSPGLGDTAMYLCATSPGDYAYGYTFGSGTRLTVV.

The gene calls are TRBV3-1 (or the pseudogene TRBV3-2) and TRBJ1-2, with 7 bases lining up with TRBD1. The germline gives CDR1 LGHDT, CDR2 YNNKEL (reference sequence). The CDR3 is 17 amino acids. With 0 bases clipped from V and 6 bases from J, the junction kept 13 bases outside the gene matches. CDR3 region: CASSQDWSGGQYDGYTF. The CDR3 DNA is TGTGCCAGCAGCCAAGATTGGAGCGGGGGACAGTATGATGGCTACACCTTC.

The chain joins TRBV6-5 to TRBJ1-5, with D perhaps TRBD1 (5 bases). Germline CDR1 MNHEY, CDR2 SVGAGI. Between the trimmed V and J ends, which lost 6 bases and 1 base, there was a span of 10 bases. This CDR3 is 14 amino acids long. The DNA for the CDR3 is TGTGCCAGCAGCCCGGGACTCAGCAATCAGCCCCAGCATTTT. As protein: CASSPGLSNQPQHF.

The V call is TRBV6-5, the J call TRBJ1-5; TRBD1 aligns across 9 bases. This CDR3 spans 15 amino acids. Germline-derived CDR1 and CDR2 are MNHEY and SVGAGI. V lost 5 bases to trimming and J lost 4 bases; unmatched junction nucleotides: 6. CDR3 amino acids: CASSPGQGRNQPQHF. CDR3 nucleotides: TGTGCCAGCAGTCCGGGACAGGGAAGGAATCAGCCCCAGCATTTT.

The chain has TRBV10-3 and TRBJ1-1; the match to TRBD1 covers 7 bases. Unmatched junction bases numbered 9, after V lost 0 bases and J lost 5 bases. The CDR3 has 16 amino acids. CDR1 ENHRY and CDR2 SYGVKD come from the germline V gene. The CDR3 loop reads CAISESNKGAGTEAFF. DNA for the CDR3: TGTGCCATCAGTGAGTCTAATAAGGGGGCTGGGACTGAAGCTTTCTTT.

This clone was observed a handful of times. At the DNA level, this CDR3 is encoded by other sequences in the same sample as well. The rearrangement uses TRBV28 and TRBJ1-2; D unclear. Germline V gene sequence: CDR1 MDHEN, CDR2 SYDVKM. Trimming took off 2 bases at V and 4 bases at J, with 5 bases between the two ends. The CDR3 consists of 12 residues. CDR3 protein: CASSLEGYGYTF. CDR3 bases: TGTGCCAGCAGTTTAGAGGGCTATGGCTACACCTTC.

This chain links TRBV6-5 with TRBJ1-5, with D unresolved. V shed 8 bases and J shed 0 bases, with 8 bases lying between them. The CDR3 runs to 13 residues. CDR1 is MNHEY and CDR2 is SVGAGI in the germline V gene. The CDR3 DNA reads TGTGCCAGCCAGAGGAATAGCAATCAGCCCCAGCATTTT. Translation gives CASQRNSNQPQHF.

The chain carries TRBV6-1 and TRBJ2-1, with TRBD1 identical over 9 bases. The V gene's germline CDR1 is MNHNS and CDR2 SASEGT. The ends lost 0 bases at V and 5 bases at J; junction bases unmatched: 2. The CDR3 consists of 15 residues. Written as DNA, the CDR3 is TGTGCCAGCAGTGAAGCGGGGACAGGGAACAATGAGCAGTTCTTC. Residues: CASSEAGTGNNEQFF.

The V call is TRBV14, the J call TRBJ2-5; no clear D. The germline CDR1 and CDR2 sequences are SGHDN and FVKESK. The CDR3 loop spans 14 amino acids. The V gene lost 1 base and the J gene lost 4 bases, with 10 bases spanning the gap. The CDR3 loop reads CASSQGPRRETQYF. Here the CDR3 DNA reads TGTGCCAGCAGCCAAGGACCGAGGCGAGAGACCCAGTACTTC.

The V gene is TRBV7-7, the J gene TRBJ2-3; the match to TRBD2 covers 9 bases. Losses at the gene ends were 5 bases for V and 0 bases for J; bases not matched to a gene: 3. The CDR3 sequence is 15 residues long. The germline gives CDR1 SSHAT, CDR2 FNYEAQ (reference sequence). CDR3 sequence: CASSPAGGSTDTQYF. In nucleotides, the CDR3 is TGTGCCAGCAGCCCAGCGGGGGGCAGCACAGATACGCAGTATTTT.

V is TRBV7-2 and J is TRBJ2-2, with a tentative D call TRBD1 (6 bases). Per germline, CDR1 SGHTA and CDR2 FQGNSA. Trimming removed 1 base from V and 6 bases from J, with 12 bases in between. The CDR3 is made up of 15 amino acids. CDR3 loop: CASSLVRGSAGELFF. Here the CDR3 DNA reads TGTGCCAGCAGCTTAGTTAGGGGGTCGGCCGGGGAGCTGTTTTTT. The full variable domain, completed using reference TRBV7-2 and TRBJ2-2, is GAGVSQSPSNKVTEKGKDVELRCDPISGHTALYWYRQSLGQGLEFLIYFQGNSAPDKSGLPSDRFSAERTGGSVSTLTIQRTQQEDSAVYLCASSLVRGSAGELFFGEGSRLTVL.